The 13 T cell receptor beta chains in this list originate from one sample, sequenced in a study of molecular identifiers for immune sequencing clone quantification. Each CDR3 protein gets one entry after TCRdb re-called the PCR reads with MiXCR. The data contain approximately 680,000 distinct CDR3 sequences, around 25% of them seen just once; the ten biggest clones take up 0.78%. Source material: naive CD8+ T cells from blood, with Jurkat cell RNA spiked in. The subset denotes: FACS-sorted CD8+CD4-CCR7+CD45RA+ naive T cells. The receptors derive from a human donor in good health. Some libraries in this study had Jurkat cell RNA spiked in.

This clonotype appeared a single time. The chain joins TRBV11-2 to TRBJ2-7; possible D gene TRBD1, 6 bases. Germline CDR1 is SGHAT and CDR2 is FQNNGV. V gave up 5 bases and J gave up 4 bases, with 15 bases separating them. The CDR3 extends over 14 amino acids. In DNA, the CDR3 is TGTGCCAGCAGCCCTGAACAGGGATTGTACGAGCAGTACTTC. This gives the protein CASSPEQGLYEQYF.

The chain links TRBV7-9 to TRBJ1-3, with D maybe TRBD1 (5 bases). The CDR3 spans 15 residues. V was clipped by 4 bases and J by 4 bases, with 14 bases between them. Germline V lookup: CDR1 SEHNR, CDR2 FQNEAQ (reference sequence). DNA for the CDR3: TGTGCCAGCAGCTCCGACGGGGGGGAAGGAAACACCATATATTTT. It codes for CASSSDGGEGNTIYF.

This clonotype was recorded at least ten times. This chain uses TRBV2 with TRBJ2-2; tentatively, D is TRBD1 or TRBD2 (6 bases each). Trimming pared 6 bases from V and 5 bases from J, leaving 10 bases between. CDR3 length: 13 residues. The germline V gene has CDR1 SNHLY and CDR2 FYNNEI. The CDR3 reads CASRWRGTGELFF. DNA for the CDR3: TGTGCCAGCAGATGGAGGGGGACCGGGGAGCTGTTTTTT.

This clonotype was counted at least ten times. J is TRBJ2-2 and V is TRBV6-5, with D possibly TRBD1 on 6 matching bases. Germline CDR1 reads MNHEY; CDR2 reads SVGAGI. Trimming stripped 0 bases from V and 1 base from J, with 12 bases between. This CDR3 has 17 residues. The CDR3 DNA sequence: TGTGCCAGCAGTTACTCGATGGGGACACTGAACACCGGGGAGCTGTTTTTT. Its protein product is CASSYSMGTLNTGELFF.

This clonotype was detected many times. V and J are TRBV5-4 and TRBJ2-5; 8 nucleotides line up with TRBD1. There are 16 residues in the CDR3. Germline values: CDR1 SGHNT, CDR2 YYREEE (reference sequence). Unmatched junction bases numbered 9, after V lost 4 bases and J lost 1 base. As DNA, the CDR3 is TGTGCCAGCAGCGAAGGACAGGGCCAATTCCAAGAGACCCAGTACTTC. It translates to CASSEGQGQFQETQYF.

This clonotype was counted only a few times. This chain links TRBV6-2 or TRBV6-3 with TRBJ2-1; 11 positions agree with TRBD1. V trimming: 2 bases; J trimming: 6 bases; junction bases outside the gene matches: 3. Germline lookup yields CDR1 MNHEY and CDR2 SVGEGT. The length of the CDR3 is 15 residues. In nucleotides, the CDR3 is TGTGCCAGCAGTTACACGGGACAGGGGGGCAATGAGCAGTTCTTC. Translating it yields CASSYTGQGGNEQFF.

There are many counts of this clonotype. The chain's CDR3 is CSARPPLAGIYNEQFF. CDR3 DNA: TGCAGTGCTAGACCGCCCCTAGCGGGGATTTACAATGAGCAGTTCTTC. The chain couples TRBV20-1 to TRBJ2-1; 9 bases line up with TRBD2. The trim removed 2 bases at V and 4 bases at J, leaving 9 bases unmatched. The CDR3 is 16 amino acids. Looked up from germline, CDR1 is DFQATT and CDR2 is SNEGSKA (reference sequence).

In its sample, this clonotype was seen many times. The rearrangement joins TRBV4-1 to TRBJ1-1, with D possibly TRBD1 on 5 matching bases. The V and J ends lost 4 bases and 8 bases respectively, with 20 bases between them. CDR1 is MGHRA and CDR2 is YSYEKL in the germline V gene. There are 15 residues in the CDR3. This chain's CDR3 is CASSRIKGTKEEAFF. The CDR3 DNA sequence: TGCGCCAGCAGCCGAATTAAGGGGACGAAAGAAGAAGCTTTCTTT.

The V and J genes are TRBV19 and TRBJ2-1; TRBD2 agrees at 9 bases. After removal of 5 bases from V and 0 bases from J, the junction contained 8 bases not matched to a gene. Germline V gene data show CDR1 as LNHDA and CDR2 as SQIVND (reference sequence). The CDR3 runs to 17 residues. The CDR3 coding sequence is TGTGCCAGTAGTGTAGGACTAGCGAGAAGCTCCTACAATGAGCAGTTCTTC. It yields the protein CASSVGLARSSYNEQFF.

This clonotype was seen a few times. Since a much larger clone is just one base distant, this may be a read error. This chain links TRBV30 with TRBJ2-3; D gene ambiguous. V was trimmed by 1 base and J by 4 bases, leaving 12 bases between them. Germline V lookup: CDR1 GTSNPN, CDR2 SVGIG (reference sequence). This CDR3 contains 14 residues. CDR3 amino acids: CAWSEASPADTQYF. As DNA, the CDR3 is TGTGCCTGGAGTGAAGCATCCCCCGCAGATACGCAGTATTTT.

This clonotype came up a few times. This chain connects TRBV2 to TRBJ2-7; TRBD2 aligns across 7 bases. There are 15 residues in the CDR3. The germline CDR1 and CDR2 sequences are SNHLY and FYNNEI. V lost 2 bases, J lost 2 bases, and 6 bases stayed unmatched. The CDR3: CASSEFRGETYEQYF. DNA of the CDR3: TGTGCCAGCAGTGAATTTCGGGGGGAGACCTACGAGCAGTACTTC.

This clonotype has only a few counts. This rearrangement joins TRBV19 to TRBJ2-2; D gene unclear. The CDR3 covers 12 residues. With 9 bases removed from V and 4 bases from J, the gap between germline ends came to 9 bases. From germline, CDR1 is LNHDA and CDR2 SQIVND (reference sequence). The CDR3 spells CASPAFTGELFF. CDR3 DNA: TGTGCCAGCCCGGCTTTCACCGGGGAGCTGTTTTTT.

The CDR3 here is CASSPDRLYNEQFF. As DNA, the CDR3 is TGTGCCAGCAGCCCGGACAGACTTTACAATGAGCAGTTCTTC. The chain is built from TRBV14 and TRBJ2-1; maybe TRBD1 (6 bases). V lost 4 bases, J lost 4 bases, and 11 bases lay in between. CDR3 length equals 14 residues. The germline V gene has CDR1 SGHDN and CDR2 FVKESK.